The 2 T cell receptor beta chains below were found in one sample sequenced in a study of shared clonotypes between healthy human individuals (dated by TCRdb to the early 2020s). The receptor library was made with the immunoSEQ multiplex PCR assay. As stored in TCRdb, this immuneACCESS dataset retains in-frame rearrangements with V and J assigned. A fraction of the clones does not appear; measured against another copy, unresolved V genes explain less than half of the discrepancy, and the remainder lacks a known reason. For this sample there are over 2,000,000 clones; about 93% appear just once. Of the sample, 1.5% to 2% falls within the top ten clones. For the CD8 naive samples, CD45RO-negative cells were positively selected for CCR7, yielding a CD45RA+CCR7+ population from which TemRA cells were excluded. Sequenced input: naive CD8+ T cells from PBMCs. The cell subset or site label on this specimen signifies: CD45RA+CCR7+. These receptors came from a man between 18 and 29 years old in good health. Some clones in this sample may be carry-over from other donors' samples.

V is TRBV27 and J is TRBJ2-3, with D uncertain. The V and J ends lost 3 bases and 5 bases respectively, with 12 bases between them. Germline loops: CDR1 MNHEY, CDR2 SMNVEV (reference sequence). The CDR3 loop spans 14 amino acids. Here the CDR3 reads CASSLSQWGDTQYF. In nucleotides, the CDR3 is TGTGCCAGCAGTTTGTCCCAGTGGGGAGATACGCAGTATTTT.

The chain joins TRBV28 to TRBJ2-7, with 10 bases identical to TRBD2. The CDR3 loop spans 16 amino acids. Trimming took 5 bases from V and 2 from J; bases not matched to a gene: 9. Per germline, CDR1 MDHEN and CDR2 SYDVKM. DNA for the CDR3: TGTGCCAGCAGTCCCGGGCTAGCGGGAGTTACCTACGAGCAGTACTTC. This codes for CASSPGLAGVTYEQYF.